This T cell receptor (beta chain) was retrieved from a study of T cells in Graves' hyperthyroidism and ophthalmopathy. Study-level points and caveats: Onset of ophthalmopathy came a median 6.5 months after the model predicted it.

Per germline, CDR1 MGHRA and CDR2 YSYEKL. After removal of 1 base from V and 4 bases from J, the junction contained 7 bases not matched to a gene. CDR3 length equals 16 residues. Amplification of TCR beta CDR3 regions used RNA as the template. RT-PCR in the first round (using the HTBI primer set) targeted the TCR CDR3. TCRdb re-called the multiplex PCR reads through MiXCR, storing one row per CDR3 protein. The sample carries about 350,000 distinct CDR3 sequences, about a fifth recorded once. This clonotype was detected ten times or more. Its antigen is unknown. This TCR derives from a woman under 30 with Graves' hyperthyroidism. Sample: blood. The J gene is TRBJ1-5, the V gene TRBV4-1; 7 nucleotides agree with TRBD1. DNA for the CDR3: TGCGCCAGCAGCCAAGCGACAGGGAGGTTAAATCAGCCCCAGCATTTT. Translation gives CASSQATGRLNQPQHF.